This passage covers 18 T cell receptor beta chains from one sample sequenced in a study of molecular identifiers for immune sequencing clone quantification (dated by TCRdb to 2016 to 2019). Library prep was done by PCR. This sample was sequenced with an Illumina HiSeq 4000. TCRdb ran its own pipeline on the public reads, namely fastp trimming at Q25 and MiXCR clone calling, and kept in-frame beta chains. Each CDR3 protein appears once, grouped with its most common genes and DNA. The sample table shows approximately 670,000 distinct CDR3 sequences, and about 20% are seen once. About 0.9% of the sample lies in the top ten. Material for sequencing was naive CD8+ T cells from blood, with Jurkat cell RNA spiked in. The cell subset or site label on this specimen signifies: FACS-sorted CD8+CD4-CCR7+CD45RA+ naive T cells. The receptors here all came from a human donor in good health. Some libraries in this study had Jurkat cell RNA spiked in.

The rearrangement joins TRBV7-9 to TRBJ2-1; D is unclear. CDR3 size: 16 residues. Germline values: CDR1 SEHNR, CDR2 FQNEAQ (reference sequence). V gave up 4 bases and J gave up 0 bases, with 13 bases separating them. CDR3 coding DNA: TGTGCCAGCAGCTCGGTCGATCTAGGCTCCTACAATGAGCAGTTCTTC. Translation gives CASSSVDLGSYNEQFF.

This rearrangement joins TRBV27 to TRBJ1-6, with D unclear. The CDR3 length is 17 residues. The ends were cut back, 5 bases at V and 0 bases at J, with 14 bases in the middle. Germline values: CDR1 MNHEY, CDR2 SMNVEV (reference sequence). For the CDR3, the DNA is TGTGCCAGCAGTCCCGTCGGACCTAGCTCCTATAATTCACCCCTCCACTTT. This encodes CASSPVGPSSYNSPLHF.

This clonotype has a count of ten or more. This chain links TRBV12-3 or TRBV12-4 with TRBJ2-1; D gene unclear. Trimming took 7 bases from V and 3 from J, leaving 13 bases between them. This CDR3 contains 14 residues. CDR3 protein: CASNLGLSYNEQFF. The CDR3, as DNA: TGTGCCAGCAATCTCGGGTTAAGCTACAATGAGCAGTTCTTC.

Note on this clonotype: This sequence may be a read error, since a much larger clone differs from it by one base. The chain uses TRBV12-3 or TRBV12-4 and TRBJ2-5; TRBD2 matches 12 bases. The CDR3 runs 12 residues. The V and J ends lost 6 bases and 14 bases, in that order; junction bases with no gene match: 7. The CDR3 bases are TGTGCCAGCAGAAGCCTAGCGGGGGGGTTTTACTTC. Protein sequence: CASRSLAGGFYF.

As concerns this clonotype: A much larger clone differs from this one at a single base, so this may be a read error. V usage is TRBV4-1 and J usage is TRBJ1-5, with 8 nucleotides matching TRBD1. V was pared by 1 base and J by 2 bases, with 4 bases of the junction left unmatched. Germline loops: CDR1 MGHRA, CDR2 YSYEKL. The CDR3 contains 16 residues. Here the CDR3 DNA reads TGCGCCAGCAGCCAAGGTCAGGGACAGGGCAATCAGCCCCAGCATTTT. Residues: CASSQGQGQGNQPQHF.

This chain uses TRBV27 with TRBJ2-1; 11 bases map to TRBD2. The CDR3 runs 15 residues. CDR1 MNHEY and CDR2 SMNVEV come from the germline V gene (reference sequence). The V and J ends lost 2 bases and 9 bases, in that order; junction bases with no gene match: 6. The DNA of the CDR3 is TGTGCCAGCAGTTTAAGTAGCGGGGGGGGGGCTGAGCAGTTCTTC. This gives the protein CASSLSSGGGAEQFF.

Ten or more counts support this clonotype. For the CDR3, the DNA is TGCGCCAGCAGCCCTTGGGCCTCAGGGTCCGCGGGGGTAGAAGCTTTCTTT. Translating it yields CASSPWASGSAGVEAFF. The chain carries TRBV5-1 and TRBJ1-1; tentative D call: TRBD1 (5 bases). Germline V CDR1 and CDR2: SGHRS, YFSETQ. This CDR3 has 17 residues. V lost 4 bases, J lost 8 bases, and 27 bases lay in between.

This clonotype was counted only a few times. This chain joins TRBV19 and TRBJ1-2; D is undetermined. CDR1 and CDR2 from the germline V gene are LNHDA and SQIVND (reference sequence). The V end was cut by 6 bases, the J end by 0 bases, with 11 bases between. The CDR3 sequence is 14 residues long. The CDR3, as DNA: TGTGCCAGTAGGACCCTACAATCTAACTATGGCTACACCTTC. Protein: CASRTLQSNYGYTF.

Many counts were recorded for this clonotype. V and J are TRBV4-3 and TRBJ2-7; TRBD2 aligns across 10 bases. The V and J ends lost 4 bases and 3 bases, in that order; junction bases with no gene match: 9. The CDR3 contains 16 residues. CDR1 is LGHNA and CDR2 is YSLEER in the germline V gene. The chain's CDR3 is CASSPYPASGGYEQYF. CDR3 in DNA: TGCGCCAGCAGCCCATACCCCGCTAGCGGGGGCTACGAGCAGTACTTC.

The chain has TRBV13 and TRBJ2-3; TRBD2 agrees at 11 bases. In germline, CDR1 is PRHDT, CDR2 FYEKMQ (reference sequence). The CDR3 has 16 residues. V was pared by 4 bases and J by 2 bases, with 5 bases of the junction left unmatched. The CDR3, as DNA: TGTGCCAGCAGCTCCGCGACTAGCGGGGACACAGATACGCAGTATTTT. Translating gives CASSSATSGDTDTQYF.

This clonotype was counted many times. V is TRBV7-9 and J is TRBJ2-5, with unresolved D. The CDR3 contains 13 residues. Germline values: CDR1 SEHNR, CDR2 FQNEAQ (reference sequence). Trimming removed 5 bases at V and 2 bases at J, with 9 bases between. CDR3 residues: CASSPVVQETQYF. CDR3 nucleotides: TGTGCCAGCAGCCCGGTGGTACAAGAGACCCAGTACTTC.

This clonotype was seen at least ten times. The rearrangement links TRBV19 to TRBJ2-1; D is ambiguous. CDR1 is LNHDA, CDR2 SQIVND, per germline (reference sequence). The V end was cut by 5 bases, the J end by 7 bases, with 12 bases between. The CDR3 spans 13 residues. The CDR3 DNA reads TGTGCCAGTAGTTATTCGGGTTGGAATGAGCAGTTCTTC. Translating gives CASSYSGWNEQFF.

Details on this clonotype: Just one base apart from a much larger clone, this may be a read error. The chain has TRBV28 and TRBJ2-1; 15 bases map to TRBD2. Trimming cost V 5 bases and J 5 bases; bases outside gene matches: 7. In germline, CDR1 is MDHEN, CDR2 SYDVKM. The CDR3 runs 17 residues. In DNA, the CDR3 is TGTGCCAGCAGTCCCCGGACTAGCGGGAGGGCCCACAATGAGCAGTTCTTC. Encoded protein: CASSPRTSGRAHNEQFF.

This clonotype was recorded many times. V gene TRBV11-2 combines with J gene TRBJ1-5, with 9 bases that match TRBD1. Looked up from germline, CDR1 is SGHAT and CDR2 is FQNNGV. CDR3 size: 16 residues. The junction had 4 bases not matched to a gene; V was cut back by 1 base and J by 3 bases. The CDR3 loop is CASSLGTGDDNQPQHF. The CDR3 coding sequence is TGTGCCAGCAGCTTAGGGACAGGGGACGACAATCAGCCCCAGCATTTT.

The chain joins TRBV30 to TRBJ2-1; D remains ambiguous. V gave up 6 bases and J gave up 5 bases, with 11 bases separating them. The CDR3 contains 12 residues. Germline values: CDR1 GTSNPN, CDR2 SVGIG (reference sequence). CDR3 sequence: CACGETHNEQFF. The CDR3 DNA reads TGTGCCTGTGGGGAAACCCACAATGAGCAGTTCTTC.

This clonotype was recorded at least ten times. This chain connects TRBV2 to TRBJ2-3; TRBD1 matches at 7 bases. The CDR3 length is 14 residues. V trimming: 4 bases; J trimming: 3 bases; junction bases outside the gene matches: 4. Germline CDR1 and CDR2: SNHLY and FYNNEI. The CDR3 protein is CASSVTGETDTQYF. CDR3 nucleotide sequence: TGTGCCAGCAGTGTTACAGGGGAAACAGATACGCAGTATTTT.

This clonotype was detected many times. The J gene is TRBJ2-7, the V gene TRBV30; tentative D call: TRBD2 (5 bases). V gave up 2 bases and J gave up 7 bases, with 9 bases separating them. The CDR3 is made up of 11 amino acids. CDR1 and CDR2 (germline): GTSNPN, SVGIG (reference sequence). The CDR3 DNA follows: TGTGCCTGGAGTCTCGTAGCGGAGCAGTACTTC. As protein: CAWSLVAEQYF.

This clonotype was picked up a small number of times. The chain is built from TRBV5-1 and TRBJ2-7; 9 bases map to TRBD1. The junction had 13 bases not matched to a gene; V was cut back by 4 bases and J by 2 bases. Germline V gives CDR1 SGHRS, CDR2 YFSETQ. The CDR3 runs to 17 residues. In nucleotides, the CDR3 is TGCGCCAGCAGCCCCACAGGTACGGGGACAGGGACCTACGAGCAGTACTTC. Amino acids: CASSPTGTGTGTYEQYF.